The 23 T cell receptor beta chains below all came from one sample that was sequenced in a study of monozygotic twins with inflammatory bowel disease. Using the 5' RACE reads, TCRdb records one entry per CDR3 protein without DNA. This sample contains approximately 330,000 distinct CDR3 sequences. What was sequenced was blood. The source of these receptors is a human donor with ulcerative colitis or Crohn's disease, or a healthy co-twin of an affected twin (not recorded which).

The gene calls are TRBV6-5 and TRBJ2-1; lacking DNA, the TRBD2 call made by TCRdb goes unchecked. Germline lookup yields CDR1 MNHEY and CDR2 SVGAGI. The CDR3 extends over 15 amino acids. CDR3: CASSYERGANNEQFF.

The rearrangement joins TRBV5-6 to TRBJ2-2; TCRdb's D call of TRBD1 is untestable without DNA. Germline loops: CDR1 SGHDT, CDR2 YYEEEE. The CDR3 runs 17 residues. CDR3 protein: CASSFARFDRGTGELFF.

The chain combines TRBV2 with TRBJ2-5. CDR1 and CDR2 (germline): SNHLY, FYNNEI. This CDR3 region has 13 residues. CDR3 residues: CASRGMGKETQYF.

The chain joins TRBV6-5 to TRBJ2-7; TCRdb selects TRBD1, and the lack of DNA leaves this call unchecked. The CDR3 has 14 residues. Germline loops: CDR1 MNHEY, CDR2 SVGAGI. This CDR3 reads CASSRQGRTYEQYF.

The gene calls are TRBV28 and TRBJ2-5; lacking DNA, the TRBD2 call made by TCRdb goes unchecked. Germline-derived CDR1 and CDR2 are MDHEN and SYDVKM. The CDR3 runs 16 residues. The CDR3 sequence: CASSPPNWRIQETQYF.

This sequence joins TRBV6-2 or TRBV6-3 and TRBJ2-6; TCRdb names TRBD2, which stays unverified in the absence of DNA. The CDR3 spans 16 residues. Germline CDR1 and CDR2: MNHEY and SVGEGT. CDR3 protein: CASSFEGPSGANVLTF.

The CDR3 protein is CAISPRGGGDNEQFF. The gene calls are TRBV10-3 and TRBJ2-1; as DNA is missing, the TRBD1 call by TCRdb cannot be tested. The CDR3 has 15 residues. Germline lookup yields CDR1 ENHRY and CDR2 SYGVKD.

The chain couples TRBV5-1 to TRBJ2-1; with no DNA, the TCRdb D assignment of TRBD1 cannot be verified. Germline CDR1 SGHRS, CDR2 YFSETQ. The length of the CDR3 is 21 residues. The CDR3 loop is CASSLFPTATGQGGDRNEQFF. Filled out from reference TRBV5-1 and TRBJ2-1, the complete variable domain reads KAGVTQTPRYLIKTRGQQVTLSCSPISGHRSVSWYQQTPGQGLQFLFEYFSETQRNKGNFPGRFSGRQFSNSRSEMNVSTLELGDSALYLCASSLFPTATGQGGDRNEQFFGPGTRLTVL.

The genes are TRBV19 and TRBJ1-1; TCRdb returns TRBD1, unconfirmable since there is no DNA. Germline assignment: CDR1 LNHDA and CDR2 SQIVND (reference sequence). The CDR3 consists of 13 residues. This CDR3 is CASRSDRGTEAFF.

The chain has TRBV3-1 and TRBJ2-7; TCRdb calls TRBD1, which cannot be checked without DNA. The germline CDR1 and CDR2 sequences are LGHDT and YNNKEL (reference sequence). CDR3 size: 15 residues. The CDR3 region is CASSQDAARRYEQYF.

The rearrangement links TRBV7-2 to TRBJ1-2. Germline-derived CDR1 and CDR2 are SGHTA and FQGNSA. The CDR3 sequence is 13 residues long. The CDR3 sequence is CASSLSGPGGYTF.

The chain uses TRBV6-6 and TRBJ2-7. This CDR3 has 12 amino acids. Germline V lookup: CDR1 MNHNY, CDR2 SVGAGI (reference sequence). The CDR3 loop reads CATGESSYEQYF.

The chain links TRBV5-1 to TRBJ2-3; TCRdb calls TRBD1, which cannot be checked without DNA. Looked up from germline, CDR1 is SGHRS and CDR2 is YFSETQ. This CDR3 spans 16 amino acids. CDR3 residues: CASSPVQGSSTDTQYF.

The V and J genes are TRBV7-7 and TRBJ2-1; checking the TCRdb D call of TRBD2 is not possible without DNA. The germline CDR1 and CDR2 sequences are SSHAT and FNYEAQ (reference sequence). The CDR3 sequence is 15 residues long. The CDR3 protein is CASSPQSGLAGEQFF.

The rearrangement uses TRBV20-1 and TRBJ2-7. This CDR3 is built from 12 residues. Germline CDR1 and CDR2: DFQATT and SNEGSKA (reference sequence). The CDR3 here is CTAWGTSYEQYF.

J is TRBJ1-6 and V is TRBV12-3 or TRBV12-4; TCRdb lists TRBD1, though no DNA is available to test this call. This CDR3 is 14 amino acids long. Here the CDR3 reads CASSSGQDNSPLHF.

The chain couples TRBV4-2 to TRBJ2-1; the D call of TRBD2 rests on TCRdb alone, since no DNA is present to check it. Germline CDR1 is LGHNA and CDR2 is YNFKEQ. The CDR3 runs to 16 residues. The CDR3 sequence: CASSQLSGGSYNEQFF.

The chain carries TRBV19 and TRBJ2-2; there is no DNA to check the TCRdb D call of TRBD1. This CDR3 comprises 15 residues. Per the germline V gene, CDR1 is LNHDA and CDR2 is SQIVND (reference sequence). The CDR3 region is CASRPGQGATGELFF.

The rearrangement links TRBV19 to TRBJ1-1. CDR3 length: 13 residues. Germline-derived CDR1 and CDR2 are LNHDA and SQIVND (reference sequence). CDR3 sequence reads: CASSIYVNTEAFF.

V gene TRBV3-1 combines with J gene TRBJ2-2; lacking DNA, the TRBD2 call made by TCRdb goes unchecked. The CDR3 loop spans 14 amino acids. Germline CDR1 is LGHDT and CDR2 is YNNKEL (reference sequence). The chain's CDR3 is CASSQGPPGGELFF.

This chain uses TRBV12-3 or TRBV12-4 with TRBJ1-5; the D gene TCRdb calls, TRBD1, cannot be checked with no DNA. The CDR3 has 15 amino acids. CDR3 sequence reads: CASSSETGTNQPQHF.

The CDR3 region is CASSWGPGTRRGSSYEQYF. The V gene is TRBV5-1, the J gene TRBJ2-7; TCRdb's assignment of TRBD2 cannot be checked, as there is no DNA. The CDR3 sequence is 19 residues long. Germline loops: CDR1 SGHRS, CDR2 YFSETQ.

The rearrangement joins TRBV6-1 to TRBJ1-3; as DNA is missing, the TRBD1 call by TCRdb cannot be tested. Germline V gene lookup returns CDR1 MNHNS and CDR2 SASEGT. This CDR3 has 14 residues. The CDR3: CATTASGGGNTIYF.